This passage covers 25 T cell receptor beta chains from one sample sequenced in a study of blood T cell repertoires in COVID-19. Assay used: immunoSEQ multiplex PCR; TCRdb lists only in-frame clones, some missing. The sample lists hundreds of thousands of clones, 88% occurring once. Sequenced material: PBMCs or T cells enriched from blood (not recorded which). These receptors were taken from a woman aged 55-70 years in a cohort exposed to, infected with or recovered from COVID-19 (not recorded which).

The J gene is TRBJ2-1, the V gene TRBV14; 9 positions match TRBD1. In germline, CDR1 is SGHDN, CDR2 FVKESK. V lost 4 bases to trimming and J lost 8 bases; unmatched junction nucleotides: 9. The CDR3 runs 15 residues. CDR3 sequence reads: CASSRSWDRADEQFF. CDR3 in DNA: TGTGCCAGCAGCCGTAGTTGGGACAGGGCGGATGAGCAGTTCTTC. The full variable domain, its missing parts supplied by reference TRBV14 and TRBJ2-1, is EAGVTQFPSHSVIEKGQTVTLRCDPISGHDNLYWYRRVMGKEIKFLLHFVKESKQDESGMPNNRFLAERTGGTYSTLKVQPAELEDSGVYFCASSRSWDRADEQFFGPGTRLTVL.

The rearrangement uses TRBV7-2 and TRBJ2-2; a possible D gene is TRBD1 (6 bases). V lost 4 bases and J 5 bases, leaving 14 bases between the germline ends. In germline, CDR1 is SGHTA, CDR2 FQGNSA. CDR3 length: 15 amino acids. The CDR3 nucleotides are TGTGCCAGCAGCTCCCGGCACAGGGAAACCGGGGAGCTGTTTTTT. Its translation: CASSSRHRETGELFF.

CDR3 in DNA: TGTGCCAGCAGCCAAGATGGGGCTGGCGGGAGGGCTTACGAGCAGTACTTC. Residues: CASSQDGAGGRAYEQYF. The genes are TRBV4-2 and TRBJ2-7, with TRBD2 matching 9 bases. The CDR3 sequence is 17 residues long. V lost 0 bases to trimming and J lost 4 bases; unmatched junction nucleotides: 10. Germline V gives CDR1 LGHNA, CDR2 YNFKEQ.

The V call is TRBV28, the J call TRBJ1-6; no clear D. In germline, CDR1 is MDHEN, CDR2 SYDVKM. CDR3 length equals 14 residues. Trimming pared 6 bases from V and 5 bases from J, leaving 11 bases between. This CDR3 is CASSRRGNNSPLHF. The CDR3 DNA reads as TGTGCCAGCAGCCGGCGCGGCAATAATTCACCCCTCCACTTT.

This clone was found a few times. V and J are TRBV2 and TRBJ1-5, with 8 positions matching TRBD1. The CDR3 spans 16 residues. Germline lookup yields CDR1 SNHLY and CDR2 FYNNEI. With 3 bases clipped from V and 0 bases from J, the junction kept 4 bases outside the gene matches. Here the CDR3 reads CASSDNTGGSNQPQHF. The CDR3 DNA sequence: TGTGCCAGCAGTGACAATACAGGGGGTAGCAATCAGCCCCAGCATTTT.

The chain carries TRBV7-3 and TRBJ2-5; TRBD2 aligns across 11 bases. The CDR3 is 15 amino acids. Looked up from germline, CDR1 is SGHTA and CDR2 is FQGTGA. V shed 5 bases and J 1 base; nucleotides not matched to a gene: 3. CDR3 sequence: CASSTSGSPQETQYF. CDR3 DNA sequence: TGTGCCAGCAGCACTAGCGGGAGCCCCCAAGAGACCCAGTACTTC.

V gene TRBV2 combines with J gene TRBJ1-5; tentative D call: TRBD1 (6 bases). V dropped 8 bases and J dropped 4 bases, with 12 bases sitting between them. Germline V CDR1 and CDR2: SNHLY, FYNNEI. CDR3 length: 13 residues. CDR3 sequence (DNA): TGTGCCAGCGAGGGGGAGGGGAATCAGCCCCAGCATTTT. Encoded protein: CASEGEGNQPQHF.

V usage is TRBV5-1 and J usage is TRBJ2-1; D may be TRBD1 (6 bases). The V gene lost 4 bases and the J gene lost 10 bases, with 15 bases spanning the gap. Germline V CDR1 and CDR2: SGHRS, YFSETQ. The CDR3 extends over 13 amino acids. The CDR3 loop is CASSLTGIGEQFF. The CDR3, as DNA: TGCGCCAGCAGCCTCACAGGGATTGGGGAGCAGTTCTTC.

The gene calls are TRBV5-1 and TRBJ1-5, with 9 bases identical to TRBD1. The germline V gene encodes CDR1 SGHRS and CDR2 YFSETQ. V lost 4 bases to trimming and J lost 7 bases; unmatched junction nucleotides: 9. This CDR3 comprises 15 residues. The CDR3 nucleotides are TGCGCCAGCAGCCCTGGGGACAGGGCAGGGCAGCCCCAGCATTTT. Its protein is CASSPGDRAGQPQHF.

The V and J genes are TRBV5-8 and TRBJ2-2; D may be TRBD2 (5 bases). In germline, CDR1 is SGHTS, CDR2 YDEGEE. The germline V and J ends were trimmed by 9 bases and 1 base, with 19 bases remaining between them. The CDR3 runs to 16 residues. DNA for the CDR3: TGTGCCATCCCCCCCGGCCGGACTGGGAACACCGGGGAGCTGTTTTTT. Amino acids: CAIPPGRTGNTGELFF.

The J gene is TRBJ1-1, the V gene TRBV2; D ambiguous. This CDR3 comprises 15 residues. The V gene lost 6 bases and the J gene lost 5 bases, with 19 bases spanning the gap. Per the germline V gene, CDR1 is SNHLY and CDR2 is FYNNEI. The CDR3 region is CASSRIRAGGTEAFF. The CDR3 DNA sequence: TGTGCCAGCAGCAGAATTCGGGCCGGAGGAACTGAAGCTTTCTTT.

This clone is a singleton in its sample. The CDR3, as DNA: TGTGCCAGCACCCGACAGGGGGCCGACACTGAAGCTTTCTTT. Protein product: CASTRQGADTEAFF. V is TRBV7-9 and J is TRBJ1-1; TRBD1 matches 10 bases. Trimming at V came to 7 bases and at J to 3 bases, leaving 5 bases not matched to a gene. The CDR3 runs 14 residues. Germline V gene sequence: CDR1 SEHNR, CDR2 FQNEAQ (reference sequence). Filled out from reference TRBV7-9 and TRBJ1-1, the complete variable domain reads DTGVSQNPRHKITKRGQNVTFRCDPISEHNRLYWYRQTLGQGPEFLTYFQNEAQLEKSRLLSDRFSAERPKGSFSTLEIQRTEQGDSAMYLCASTRQGADTEAFFGQGTRLTVV.

The genes are TRBV10-3 and TRBJ1-5, with D unclear. The germline gives CDR1 ENHRY, CDR2 SYGVKD. Trimming left V 6 bases short and J 4 bases short, with 13 bases between. The CDR3 spans 14 residues. This chain's CDR3 is CAISGGPENQPQHF. The CDR3 nucleotides read TGTGCCATCAGCGGAGGACCAGAAAATCAGCCCCAGCATTTT.

The chain links TRBV24-1 to TRBJ2-3, with a possible D match to TRBD1 (6 bases). This CDR3 is 17 amino acids long. V dropped 4 bases and J dropped 4 bases, with 20 bases sitting between them. Germline V gene sequence: CDR1 KGHDR, CDR2 SFDVKD. The CDR3 protein is CATSDRGGRGNPDTQYF. The CDR3 DNA is TGTGCCACCAGTGACAGAGGGGGAAGAGGGAACCCAGATACGCAGTATTTT.

Only one count was recorded for this clone. V usage is TRBV5-1 and J usage is TRBJ1-2, with 7 nucleotides matching TRBD1. The CDR3 is 14 amino acids. J lost 4 bases, V lost 1 base, and 4 bases had no gene match. Germline assignment: CDR1 SGHRS and CDR2 YFSETQ. The CDR3 bases are TGCGCCAGCAGCTTGAACGCAGGGGGCTATGGCTACACCTTC. This translates into CASSLNAGGYGYTF.

The chain couples TRBV24-1 to TRBJ2-7; D gene ambiguous. This CDR3 region has 13 residues. Germline V CDR1 and CDR2: KGHDR, SFDVKD. V lost 1 base and J lost 6, with 9 bases in between. In nucleotides, the CDR3 is TGTGCCACCAGTGATTTTTCCACTGGCGAGCAGTACTTC. Protein product: CATSDFSTGEQYF.

This chain links TRBV7-3 with TRBJ2-5; 7 bases agree with TRBD1. CDR1 SGHTA and CDR2 FQGTGA come from the germline V gene. CDR3 length: 15 residues. Trimming removed 5 bases from V and 1 base from J; junction bases left unmatched: 7. The CDR3 sequence: CASSIVGTAQETQYF. The CDR3 bases are TGTGCCAGCAGCATAGTAGGGACAGCCCAAGAGACCCAGTACTTC.

Of note for this clone: Distinct nucleotide sequences in the sample also encode this CDR3. The chain recombines TRBV27 with TRBJ1-1; D is unclear. Germline CDR1 reads MNHEY; CDR2 reads SMNVEV (reference sequence). The CDR3 spans 13 residues. V lost 3 bases, J lost 1 base, and 6 bases lay in between. The chain's CDR3 is CASSFRGNTEAFF. Here the CDR3 DNA reads TGTGCCAGCAGTTTTCGGGGGAACACTGAAGCTTTCTTT.

The chain is built from TRBV7-3 and TRBJ2-2, with 12 bases that match TRBD2. CDR3 length equals 16 residues. Germline CDR1 and CDR2: SGHTA and FQGTGA. V lost 4 bases to trimming and J lost 2 bases; unmatched junction nucleotides: 2. This chain's CDR3 is CASSSTSGRNTGELFF. CDR3 in DNA: TGTGCCAGCAGCTCGACTAGCGGGAGAAACACCGGGGAGCTGTTTTTT.

This clone has a single count. This sequence joins TRBV21-1 and TRBJ2-4; the table assigns TRBD1, which was not confirmed against the DNA. TRBV21-1 constitutes a pseudogene. CDR3 length: 15 amino acids. The CDR3 region is CASSKVAGTKNIQYF. The DNA of the CDR3 is TGTGCCAGCAGCAAAGTCGCAGGAACCAAAAACATTCAGTACTTC.

This clone came up once. The chain employs TRBV30 and TRBJ1-3; perhaps TRBD1 as D (5 bases). Germline CDR1 and CDR2: GTSNPN and SVGIG (reference sequence). The V and J ends lost 0 bases and 0 bases respectively, with 12 bases between them. The CDR3 loop spans 16 amino acids. The CDR3 here is CAWSVLGLSSGNTIYF. The CDR3 DNA reads as TGTGCCTGGAGTGTACTGGGGCTGAGCTCTGGAAACACCATATATTTT.

In its sample, this clone was seen many times. The CDR3 is CASTLGLTQETQYF. The CDR3 DNA sequence: TGTGCCAGCACCCTCGGACTAACCCAAGAGACCCAGTACTTC. The rearrangement links TRBV7-2 to TRBJ2-5; D might be TRBD2 (6 bases). V lost 7 bases to trimming and J lost 1 base, with 13 bases between them. The CDR3 is made up of 14 amino acids. Germline CDR1 and CDR2: SGHTA and FQGNSA.

The rearrangement uses TRBV7-9 and TRBJ2-3; TRBD2 is a possible D gene (6 bases). Germline CDR1 SEHNR, CDR2 FQNEAQ (reference sequence). The CDR3 is 15 amino acids. V shed 1 base and J shed 1 base, with 9 bases lying between them. The CDR3 loop reads CASSLGSGGTDTQYF. In nucleotides, the CDR3 is TGTGCCAGCAGCTTAGGGTCGGGGGGCACAGATACGCAGTATTTT. Together with reference TRBV7-9 and TRBJ2-3, the CDR3 gives the full variable domain: DTGVSQNPRHKITKRGQNVTFRCDPISEHNRLYWYRQTLGQGPEFLTYFQNEAQLEKSRLLSDRFSAERPKGSFSTLEIQRTEQGDSAMYLCASSLGSGGTDTQYFGPGTRLTVL.

The chain is built from TRBV28 and TRBJ2-4; maybe TRBD1 (6 bases). The V end was cut by 2 bases, the J end by 2 bases, with 7 bases between. Looked up from germline, CDR1 is MDHEN and CDR2 is SYDVKM. The CDR3 is made up of 14 amino acids. The CDR3 protein is CASSLTGPKNIQYF. CDR3 nucleotide sequence: TGTGCCAGCAGTTTAACAGGGCCCAAAAACATTCAGTACTTC.

This chain links TRBV28 with TRBJ1-4; tentatively, D is TRBD1 (6 bases). Trimming left V 6 bases short and J 8 bases short, with 19 bases between. Germline loops: CDR1 MDHEN, CDR2 SYDVKM. The CDR3 totals 15 residues. CDR3 in amino acids: CASSLRPGRGEKLFF. In DNA, the CDR3 is TGTGCCAGCAGCCTCCGTCCCGGCAGGGGCGAAAAACTGTTTTTT.